This T cell receptor (beta chain) came from a study of shared clonotypes between healthy human individuals (dated by TCRdb to about 2020). Looking at the study overall: The cohort included a few men and a couple of women between 18 and 49 years of age. Per donor, leukapheresis produced somewhere between about 0.9 and 9 billion PBMCs. For each donor, CD4 naive and CD4 memory were each run on three plates, CD8 naive on two plates, and CD8 memory on one plate. To increase sequencing depth and limit assay-specific biases, different laboratories used diverse techniques to prepare libraries and sequence TCR repertoires. To estimate repertoire size and how much clonotypes are shared between individuals, the study performed deep sequencing of blood TCR repertoires from a few healthy adults. The investigation overall reported the following: Across a handful of donors, roughly 5.1% of naive CD4, roughly 3.3% of naive CD8, approximately 2.5% of memory CD4, and about 0.4% of memory CD8 clonotypes were shared. Incomplete sequencing was indicated by rarefaction of sorted-subset datasets, despite the large sequencing depth. Only blood was sampled, and tissue TCR repertoires likely differ from those in blood. Clonotypes shared by all four sorted-subset donors showed higher generation probabilities than non-shared clonotypes. The genetic and exposure-history diversity represented was limited by the small number of donors. Naive subsets generally had larger estimated clonotype richness than memory subsets did. Based on pairwise subsampling, the degree of clonotype sharing among donors was expected to be affected by sequencing depth.

Concerning this clone itself: The antigen it binds to is not known. No base qualities exist here, and no much larger clone lies one base off it.

Using the deep immunoSEQ assay, TCR CDR3 regions were amplified from genomic DNA by multiplex PCR. For each cell subset, the extracted genomic DNA was distributed evenly across all wells of several immunoSEQ 96-well plates, and each plate served as one replicate. For sorted subsets, about 220 ng of genomic DNA, equivalent to some 33,000 T cell genomes, went into each replicate PCR. The purified libraries were quantified using a Qubit 3.0 fluorometer, sized with a Bioanalyzer 2100, and then quantified again using the KAPA Library Quantification kit. A separate single-read 150-cycle Illumina NextSeq 550 flow cell was used to sequence each immunoSEQ 96-well plate. In the original analysis: Because the immunoSEQ output included only junctional sequences and no quality scores, the filtering could not be the same as the filtering used for full-length reads. To assign V/J genes and CDR3, sequences were annotated using PyIR, a Python wrapper for IgBLAST v1.9, with IMGT germline references. Reads were removed for weak V/J assignments (E-value above 1e-6), missing CDR3, stop codons, out-of-frame junctions, or ambiguous translated residues. V3J clonotypes were defined as sequences sharing an identical inferred V gene, J gene, and CDR3 amino acid sequence. The percentage overlap between two repertoires was calculated by dividing the number of shared unique clonotypes by the size of the smaller repertoire. RTK rarefaction, the Chao1 estimator, and Recon v2.1 estimates of unobserved clonotypes were used to assess repertoire richness. Generation probabilities for all TCRbeta clonotypes obtained by the gDNA method from four donors were computed using OLGA. The table was pulled from immuneACCESS by TCRdb, which kept in-frame rearrangements only. Such tables lose some clones; where checked, under half of the loss comes from unresolved V genes, and the rest has no known cause. The V and J calls and clone size are taken from that table; D and trimming were inferred from the DNA. The sample table holds about 650,000 clones, of which 95% were seen once. The top ten clones comprise about 0.11% of the sample.

Trimming removed 4 bases from V and 6 bases from J, leaving 16 bases between the germline ends. CDR3 length: 15 amino acids, cysteine to phenylalanine. This entry keeps only the CDR3 DNA: 45 bases, framed from base 1. Via the germline V gene (reference sequence), CDR1 is LNHNV and CDR2 YYDKDF. For the CD8 naive samples, CD45RO-negative cells were positively selected for CCR7, yielding a CD45RA+CCR7+ population from which TemRA cells were excluded. The donors were healthy, HIV-negative adults with no recently reported acute infections or vaccinations. All donors were Caucasian adults living in Nashville, Tennessee, USA. Blood was collected by leukapheresis, and PBMCs were isolated by Ficoll-Histopaque density gradient centrifugation and then cryopreserved in liquid nitrogen vapor phase. Analytical flow cytometry was used to check the purity and quantity of each magnetically sorted T cell population. From each sorted fraction, genomic DNA was isolated and quantified by UV absorbance on a Nanodrop 2000c.

Material for sequencing was naive CD8+ T cells sorted from blood. This specimen's cell subset or site label, per the study, means: CD45RA+CCR7+. The sequence derives from a woman aged 25 to 39 in good health. The sequence links TRBV15 to TRBJ1-5, with TRBD1 perhaps the D gene, on 6 matching bases. Read as DNA, the sequence is TGTGCCACCAGCACTCTGCCCGGGGGCCGTCAGCCCCAGCATTTT. This translates into CATSTLPGGRQPQHF.